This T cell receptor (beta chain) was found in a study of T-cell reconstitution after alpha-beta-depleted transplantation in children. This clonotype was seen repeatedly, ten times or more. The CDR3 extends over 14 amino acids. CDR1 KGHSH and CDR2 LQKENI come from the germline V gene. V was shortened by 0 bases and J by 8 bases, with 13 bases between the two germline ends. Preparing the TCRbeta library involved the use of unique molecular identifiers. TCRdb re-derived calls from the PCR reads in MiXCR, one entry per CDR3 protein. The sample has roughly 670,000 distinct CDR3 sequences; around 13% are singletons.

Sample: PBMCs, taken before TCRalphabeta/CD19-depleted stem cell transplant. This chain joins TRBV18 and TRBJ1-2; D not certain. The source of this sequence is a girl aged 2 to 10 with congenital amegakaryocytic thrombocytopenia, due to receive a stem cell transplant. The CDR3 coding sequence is TGTGCCAGCTCACCACCGGATCTAGGTTGGGGCTACACCTTC. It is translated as CASSPPDLGWGYTF.